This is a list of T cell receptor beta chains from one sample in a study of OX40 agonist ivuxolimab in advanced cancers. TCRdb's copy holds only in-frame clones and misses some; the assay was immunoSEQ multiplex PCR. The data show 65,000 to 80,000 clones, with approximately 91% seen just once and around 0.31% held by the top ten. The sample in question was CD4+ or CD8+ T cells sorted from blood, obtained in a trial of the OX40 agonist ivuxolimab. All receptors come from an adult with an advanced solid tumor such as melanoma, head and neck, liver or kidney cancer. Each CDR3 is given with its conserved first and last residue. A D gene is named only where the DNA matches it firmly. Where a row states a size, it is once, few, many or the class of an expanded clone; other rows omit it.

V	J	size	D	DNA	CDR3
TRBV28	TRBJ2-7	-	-	TGTGCCAGCAGTTTAACCCGCTACGAGCAGTACTTC	CASSLTRYEQYF
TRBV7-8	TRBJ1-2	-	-	TGTGCCAGCAGCTTAGGGATCGTTAACTATGGCTACACCTTC	CASSLGIVNYGYTF
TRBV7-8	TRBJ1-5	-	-	TGTGCCAGCAGCTTAGGTGCGACAGGTTTCAATCAGCCCCAGCATTTT	CASSLGATGFNQPQHF
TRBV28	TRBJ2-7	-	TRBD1	TGTGCCAGCAGTGGGACAGGGCGGCTTCCCCACGAGCAGTACTTC	CASSGTGRLPHEQYF
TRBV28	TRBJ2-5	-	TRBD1	TGTGCCAGCAGTACCCGGACAGGGGGCTTCGTATCGGTTATGGAGACCCAGTACTTC	CASSTRTGGFVSVMETQYF
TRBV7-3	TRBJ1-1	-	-	TGTGCCAGCAGCTTAGGTTCAGGAGGGAGCACTGAAGCTTTCTTT	CASSLGSGGSTEAFF
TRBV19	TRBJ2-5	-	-	TGTGCCAGTAGTGCTATGGGGATACGGGAGACCCAGTACTTC	CASSAMGIRETQYF
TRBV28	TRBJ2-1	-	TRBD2	TGTGCCAGCAGTTTATTTAGGGGACTAGCGGGAGTTGGTTCCCCCCCTAACAATGAGCAGTTCTTC	CASSLFRGLAGVGSPPNNEQFF
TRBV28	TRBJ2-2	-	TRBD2	TGTGCCAGCAGTTCCTCTAGCGGCCCGGGCACCGGGGAGCTGTTTTTT	CASSSSSGPGTGELFF
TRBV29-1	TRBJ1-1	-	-	TGCAGCGTTGGGAGATCCACTGAAGCTTTCTTT	CSVGRSTEAFF
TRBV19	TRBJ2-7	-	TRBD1	TGTGCCAGTAGTATACAAGGGACAGGGAGCTACGAGCAGTACTTC	CASSIQGTGSYEQYF
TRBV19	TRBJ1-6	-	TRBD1	TGTGCCAGTAGAGTAACCGGGACAGAACATTCACCCCTCCACTTT	CASRVTGTEHSPLHF
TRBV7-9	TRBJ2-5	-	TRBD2	TGTGCCAGCAGCTTAGGGGGACTAGCGGGAGTTTGGCAAGAGGCCCAGTACTTC	CASSLGGLAGVWQEAQYF
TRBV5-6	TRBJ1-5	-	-	TGTGCCAGCAGCTTGGGACAGGCAAATAGCAATCAGCCCCAGCATTTT	CASSLGQANSNQPQHF
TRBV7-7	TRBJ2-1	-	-	TGTGCCAGCAGCTTAGCGGTTGGCGCCTACAATGAGCAGTTCTTC	CASSLAVGAYNEQFF
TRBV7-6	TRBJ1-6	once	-	TGTGCCAGCAGCCCGATTGGGGGCCAGGCTACACCCCTCCACTTT	CASSPIGGQATPLHF
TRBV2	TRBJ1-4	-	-	TGTGCCAGCAGTCAGGACAGCCCCAGAGAAAAACTGTTTTTT	CASSQDSPREKLFF
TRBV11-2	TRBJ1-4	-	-	TGTGCCAGCAGCCCAACGAGGCAGGGGCGTGTTGGGACTAATGAAAAACTGTTTTTT	CASSPTRQGRVGTNEKLFF
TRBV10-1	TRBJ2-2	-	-	TGCGCCAGCAGTGACGGGGCAGGGAACACCGGGGAGCTGTTTTTT	CASSDGAGNTGELFF
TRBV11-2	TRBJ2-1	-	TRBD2	TGTGCCAGCAGGAGGACTAGCGGGATTACCTACAATGAGCAGTTCTTC	CASRRTSGITYNEQFF
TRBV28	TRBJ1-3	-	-	TGTGCCAGCAGTCCATTGACAGGCCCAATCTCTGGAAACACCATATATTTT	CASSPLTGPISGNTIYF
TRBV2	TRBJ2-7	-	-	TGTGCCAGCAGTGACCCGGTTGGGTTAAACGAGCAGTACTTC	CASSDPVGLNEQYF
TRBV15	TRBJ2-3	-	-	TGTGCCACCAGCAGAGATCTAGTGGAGTATTTT	CATSRDLVEYF
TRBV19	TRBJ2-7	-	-	TGTGCCAGTAGTACCCTGGGGAGTTACGAGCAGTACTTC	CASSTLGSYEQYF
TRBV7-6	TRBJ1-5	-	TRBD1	TGTGCCAGCAGTGCCGGGACAGGGGTAGTTCAGCCCCAGCATTTT	CASSAGTGVVQPQHF
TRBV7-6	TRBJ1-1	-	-	TGTGCCAGCAGCTTCGACAGGTACACTGAAGCTTTCTTT	CASSFDRYTEAFF
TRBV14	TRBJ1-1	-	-	TGTGCCAGCAGCCAAGATGACCGGGTTTGGGGAGCTTTCTTT	CASSQDDRVWGAFF
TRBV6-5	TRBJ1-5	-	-	TGTGCCAGCAGGGGGGACCTCGGGCAGCCCCAGCATTTT	CASRGDLGQPQHF
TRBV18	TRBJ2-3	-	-	TGTGCCAGCTCACCAACAGGGGCGGGGGATACGCAGTATTTT	CASSPTGAGDTQYF
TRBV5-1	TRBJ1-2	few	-	TGCGCCAGCAGCTCCGAGCCCTATGGCTACACCTTC	CASSSEPYGYTF
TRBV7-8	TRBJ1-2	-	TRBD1	TGTGCCAGCAGACCATCCCAGGGGGCCGGTGGCTACACCTTC	CASRPSQGAGGYTF
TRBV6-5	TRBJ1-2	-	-	TGTGCCAGCAGTTACTCCACGGGGTTTAACGGCTACACCTTC	CASSYSTGFNGYTF
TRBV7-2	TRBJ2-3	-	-	TGTGCCAGCAGCCGAGACGGAGAGTCCACAGATACGCAGTATTTT	CASSRDGESTDTQYF
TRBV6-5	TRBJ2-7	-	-	TGTGCCAGCAGGGACCCGACAGTCCCCCCCTACGAGCAGTACTTC	CASRDPTVPPYEQYF
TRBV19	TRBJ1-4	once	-	TGTGCCAGTAGTAGTACCCAGGATCTCAATGAAAAACTGTTTTTT	CASSSTQDLNEKLFF
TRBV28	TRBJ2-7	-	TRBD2	TGTGCCAGCAGGGGACCGGGAGGGCCAAGCTACGAGCAGTACTTC	CASRGPGGPSYEQYF
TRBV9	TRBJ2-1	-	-	TGTGCCAGCAGCGTCAGCCCCCTAGCGACTTCCTACAATGAGCAGTTCTTC	CASSVSPLATSYNEQFF
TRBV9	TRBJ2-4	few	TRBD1	TGTGCCAGCAGCCCACGACAGGGGACAAACATTCAGTACTTC	CASSPRQGTNIQYF
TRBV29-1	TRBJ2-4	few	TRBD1	TGCAGCGTTGAAAGACAGGGGATAAACATTCAGTACTTC	CSVERQGINIQYF
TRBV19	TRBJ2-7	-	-	TGTGCCAGTAGTATATCCGGGAGCTCCTACGAGCAGTACTTC	CASSISGSSYEQYF
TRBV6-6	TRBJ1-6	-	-	TGTGCCAGCACCACCCCGGGACAAAATAATTCACCCCTCCACTTT	CASTTPGQNNSPLHF
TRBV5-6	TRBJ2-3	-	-	TGTGCCAGCAGCTTTCTCGGGAGAGATACGCAGTATTTT	CASSFLGRDTQYF
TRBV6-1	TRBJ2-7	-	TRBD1	TGTGCCAGCAGTGAAGGGTCGGCACAGGGGCTCTACGAGCAGTACTTC	CASSEGSAQGLYEQYF
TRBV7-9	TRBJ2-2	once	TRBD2	TGTGCCAGCAGCGAAAAACTAGCGGGAGGGGGCTCGGCGGAGCTGTTTTTT	CASSEKLAGGGSAELFF
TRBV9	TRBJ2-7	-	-	TGTGCCAGCAGCGTAGGTAATAGTCTATTGTACGAGCAGTACTTC	CASSVGNSLLYEQYF
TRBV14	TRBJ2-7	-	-	TGTGCCAGCAGTCAAGTGTCCGGACATACCTACGAGCAGTACTTC	CASSQVSGHTYEQYF
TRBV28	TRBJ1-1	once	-	TGTGCCAGCAGTTTCCGCGGACACCCGGGGATTGAAGCTTTCTTT	CASSFRGHPGIEAFF
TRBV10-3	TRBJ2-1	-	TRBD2	TGTGCCATCAGTGGTCAGCTAGCGGGAGGCAATGAGCAGTTCTTC	CAISGQLAGGNEQFF
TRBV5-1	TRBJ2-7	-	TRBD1	TGCGCCAGCAGCTTGGGACAGGGAATCGAGCAGTACTTC	CASSLGQGIEQYF
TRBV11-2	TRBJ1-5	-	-	TGTGCCAGCAGCCCGGGACCTCTCAATCAGCCCCAGCATTTT	CASSPGPLNQPQHF
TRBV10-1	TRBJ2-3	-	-	TGCGCCAGCAGTGCGGGACAAATACAGGCAGATACGCAGTATTTT	CASSAGQIQADTQYF
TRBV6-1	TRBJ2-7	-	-	TGTGCCAGCGTAAGCGGAAGCTACGAGCAGTACTTC	CASVSGSYEQYF